Following are 23 T cell receptor beta chains from one sample sequenced in a study of tumor and adjacent non-tumor tissue in lung cancer. This sample's RNA came from whole unsorted tissue. More than 3 cm separated this lung sample from the edge of the tumor. TCRbeta libraries were built with three rounds of nested PCR, modified from ARM-PCR. TCRdb ran MiXCR on the multiplex PCR reads and lists one entry per CDR3 protein. The table shows 60,000 to 65,000 distinct CDR3 sequences, with roughly 57% occurring only once. The sequenced material came from distant non-tumor lung tissue. Receptors were obtained from a man between 65 and 85 years old with non-small cell lung cancer.

This clonotype occurred a few times. A much larger clonotype is one base distant, so this may be a read error. J is TRBJ2-7 and V is TRBV10-3; tentatively, D is TRBD1 (6 bases). This CDR3 contains 14 residues. The germline V gene has CDR1 ENHRY and CDR2 SYGVKD. Here the CDR3 DNA reads TGTGCCATCAGTGTGAGACAGGCTGCATACGGGCAGTACTTC. Translating it yields CAISVRQAAYGQYF.

This sequence joins TRBV10-3 and TRBJ2-1; tentatively, D is TRBD1 (5 bases). CDR3 length: 15 residues. The germline V gene has CDR1 ENHRY and CDR2 SYGVKD. V was trimmed by 6 bases and J by 1 base, leaving 13 bases between them. The CDR3 DNA is TGTGCCATCAGCGTTAGGGGATCGTCCTACAATGAGCAGTTCTTC. As protein: CAISVRGSSYNEQFF.

On this clonotype: Just one base apart from a much larger clone, this may be a read error. The rearrangement joins TRBV6-2 or TRBV6-3 to TRBJ2-5; D uncertain. The CDR3 has 12 amino acids. From germline, CDR1 is MNHEY and CDR2 SVGEGT. The CDR3 spells CVSSRLGETQYF. CDR3 coding DNA: TGTGTCAGCAGTAGACTTGGGGAGACCCAGTACTTC.

The count of this clonotype is one. An end of the junction does not agree with germline; a read error may underlie this. This rearrangement joins TRBV7-3 to TRBJ2-1; 9 nucleotides line up with TRBD2. CDR3 length: 16 amino acids. The germline gives CDR1 SGHTA, CDR2 FQGTGA. Here the CDR3 reads CASSLASGTSYNEEFF. The CDR3 region has the DNA TGTGCCAGCAGCTTGGCTAGCGGGACCTCCTACAATGAGGAGTTCTTC.

V is TRBV4-1 and J is TRBJ2-2; 10 bases align to TRBD1. CDR1 is MGHRA and CDR2 is YSYEKL in the germline V gene. CDR3 length equals 16 residues. V dropped 4 bases and J dropped 2; count of bases not matched to a gene: 4. This CDR3 is CASSPRDRGNTGELFF. The CDR3, as DNA: TGCGCCAGCAGCCCGCGGGACAGGGGCAACACCGGGGAGCTGTTTTTT.

The chain joins TRBV11-3 to TRBJ2-7, with TRBD1 identical over 7 bases. In germline, CDR1 is SGHNT, CDR2 YENEEA. The CDR3 loop spans 15 amino acids. The junction had 12 bases not matched to a gene; V was cut back by 5 bases and J by 5 bases. The CDR3 loop reads CASSPAGTVANEQYF. In nucleotides, the CDR3 is TGTGCCAGCAGCCCCGCCGGGACAGTGGCCAACGAGCAGTACTTC.

This clonotype is a singleton in its sample. This chain joins TRBV6-1 and TRBJ2-7; 9 bases are shared with TRBD2. Germline V gives CDR1 MNHNS, CDR2 SASEGT. The CDR3 covers 17 residues. Here the CDR3 reads CAISELDRAGGSYEQYF. The CDR3 DNA is TGTGCGATCAGTGAATTGGATCGAGCGGGGGGCTCCTACGAGCAGTACTTC.

About this clonotype: This may stem from a read error, because a much larger clone lies one nucleotide away. V gene TRBV7-9 combines with J gene TRBJ1-2; 7 bases align to TRBD1. Germline V CDR1 and CDR2: SEHNR, FQNEAQ (reference sequence). V shed 7 bases and J 8 bases; nucleotides not matched to a gene: 10. This CDR3 is 13 amino acids long. CDR3 region: CASNSDRERGYTF. Written as DNA, the CDR3 is TGTGCCAGCAACTCAGACAGGGAGCGAGGCTACACCTTC.

With respect to this clonotype: This could be a read error, since a much larger clone is one nucleotide away. The chain has TRBV7-8 and TRBJ2-7; TRBD2 matches 14 bases. The CDR3 totals 15 residues. Germline V gene sequence: CDR1 SGHVS, CDR2 FQNEAQ. The DNA of the CDR3 is TGTGCCAGCAGCTCGGGACTAGCGGGAGTCTACGAGCAGTGCTTC. Amino acids: CASSSGLAGVYEQCF.

The chain has TRBV20-1 and TRBJ2-1, with D unclear. Germline CDR1 reads DFQATT; CDR2 reads SNEGSKA (reference sequence). This CDR3 region has 15 residues. V was trimmed by 1 base and J by 0 bases, leaving 10 bases between them. Here the CDR3 DNA reads TGCAGTGCTAGAGGGCTACCCCCCTCCTACAATGAGCAGTTCTTC. Translation: CSARGLPPSYNEQFF.

A word on this clonotype: One base away lies a much larger clone, so this may be a sequencing read error. Here the CDR3 reads CASTQSGVGELSF. The CDR3 DNA sequence: TGTGCCAGCACCCAGTCAGGGGTCGGGGAGCTGTCTTTT. This sequence joins TRBV6-1 and TRBJ2-2, with a possible D match to TRBD1 (6 bases). The V gene's germline CDR1 is MNHNS and CDR2 SASEGT. The CDR3 loop spans 13 amino acids.

In its sample, this clonotype was seen many times. V and J are TRBV4-1 and TRBJ2-7; 8 bases are a match to TRBD2. The CDR3 sequence is 16 residues long. CDR1 and CDR2 (germline): MGHRA, YSYEKL. J lost 0 bases, V lost 0 bases, and 4 bases had no gene match. CDR3 loop: CASSQDRAGGSYEQYF. The CDR3 DNA follows: TGCGCCAGCAGCCAAGATAGGGCGGGGGGCTCCTACGAGCAGTACTTC.

In regard to this clonotype: A much bigger clone sits one base away, suggesting this may be a read error. The CDR3 nucleotides are TGTGCCAGCAATTCCTTACAGGGGGCCACAGATACGCAGTATTTT. It encodes CASNSLQGATDTQYF. The chain employs TRBV6-5 and TRBJ2-3, with 9 positions matching TRBD1. CDR3 length: 15 amino acids. The V and J ends lost 7 bases and 2 bases, in that order; junction bases with no gene match: 7. The germline V gene encodes CDR1 MNHEY and CDR2 SVGAGI.

To note about this clonotype: At one end the junction does not follow the germline gene, possibly because of a read error. The chain is built from TRBV11-2 and TRBJ2-7, with D tentatively TRBD2 (5 bases). In germline, CDR1 is SGHAT, CDR2 FQNNGV. The CDR3 length is 14 residues. The CDR3 here is CACSLGGRNYEQYF. CDR3 DNA sequence: TGCGCCTGCAGCTTAGGAGGCAGAAACTACGAGCAGTACTTC.

A note on this clonotype: A single base separates this from a much larger clone, so it may be a read error. The DNA for the CDR3 is TGCGCCAGCAGACTGACAGGGGGCGAGATATCACCCCTCCACTTT. It encodes CASRLTGGEISPLHF. The chain joins TRBV5-1 to TRBJ1-6; 10 bases are shared with TRBD1. Looked up from germline, CDR1 is SGHRS and CDR2 is YFSETQ. This CDR3 has 15 amino acids. V was pared by 5 bases and J by 10 bases, with 9 bases of the junction left unmatched.

On this clonotype itself: At one end the junction does not follow the germline gene, possibly because of a read error. J is TRBJ2-7 and V is TRBV5-5; 7 bases are a match to TRBD1. The CDR3 totals 15 residues. Per germline, CDR1 SGHKS and CDR2 YYEKEE (reference sequence). CDR3 protein: CASSLATGVLYEHYF. CDR3 sequence (DNA): TGTGCCAGCAGCTTGGCAACAGGGGTCCTCTACGAGCACTACTTC.

This clonotype was recorded only once. One end of the junction varies from germline; a read error may be responsible. This chain connects TRBV6-6 to TRBJ2-7; D possibly corresponds to TRBD1 (6 bases). The CDR3 has 12 amino acids. The germline CDR1 and CDR2 sequences are MNHNY and SVGAGI (reference sequence). CDR3 sequence: CASCYRADELYF. The CDR3 coding sequence is TGTGCCAGCTGTTACAGGGCGGACGAGCTGTACTTC.

This clonotype was seen ten or more times. CDR3 region: CASSPDLSSYNSPLHF. The CDR3 DNA is TGTGCCAGCAGCCCAGACCTTAGCTCCTATAATTCACCCCTCCACTTT. This chain uses TRBV5-6 with TRBJ1-6; D remains ambiguous. CDR3 size: 16 residues. The V end was cut by 4 bases, the J end by 0 bases, with 11 bases between. Germline-derived CDR1 and CDR2 are SGHDT and YYEEEE.

With respect to this clonotype: A read error may be the cause here, since a much bigger clone is one base away. The V and J genes are TRBV30 and TRBJ2-7; perhaps TRBD1 as D (6 bases). Germline CDR1 GTSNPN, CDR2 SVGIG (reference sequence). The CDR3 consists of 12 residues. The V and J ends lost 5 bases and 6 bases respectively, with 14 bases between them. The CDR3 DNA reads TGTGCCTGGGACAGGCGGCAAGTCGAGCAGTACTTC. Its protein is CAWDRRQVEQYF.

Details on this clonotype: At one of its ends the junction is not consistent with the germline gene, which may arise from a read error. The V call is TRBV11-2, the J call TRBJ2-2; D might be TRBD1 or TRBD2, each matching 6 bases. From germline, CDR1 is SGHAT and CDR2 FQNNGV. This CDR3 has 16 residues. CDR3 bases: TGTGCCAGTAGCTATGGAGGGGGGACGAACACCGGGGAGCTATTTTTT. It codes for CASSYGGGTNTGELFF.

A note on this clonotype: A much larger clone lies one base from this, so it may be a read error. J is TRBJ2-1 and V is TRBV20-1; D not resolved. The CDR3 runs 16 residues. Germline lookup yields CDR1 DFQATT and CDR2 SNEGSKA (reference sequence). The CDR3 DNA reads as TGCAGTCCTAGGGCCCCTTTCGAGAGCTCCTACAATGAGCAGTTCTTC. The encoded protein is CSPRAPFESSYNEQFF.

The chain recombines TRBV10-3 with TRBJ2-5; TRBD1 matches at 9 bases. Germline V gene lookup returns CDR1 ENHRY and CDR2 SYGVKD. J lost 3 bases, V lost 5 bases, and 4 bases had no gene match. This CDR3 is built from 14 residues. CDR3 nucleotide sequence: TGTGCCATCAGTCCCGGGACAGGGAAAGAGACCCAGTACTTC. Translation gives CAISPGTGKETQYF.

Regarding this clonotype: At one of its ends the junction is not consistent with the germline gene, which may arise from a read error. This sequence joins TRBV11-1 and TRBJ2-6; the D is unclear. This CDR3 contains 16 residues. The germline V gene encodes CDR1 SGHAT and CDR2 FQDESV (reference sequence). The CDR3, as DNA: TGTGCCAGTAGCCAACCGAGGCCCTCTGGGGTCAACGTCCTGACTTTC. The encoded protein is CASSQPRPSGVNVLTF.